Listed below are T cell receptor beta chains from one sample, sequenced in a study of T-cell reconstitution after alpha-beta-depleted transplantation in children. TCRdb analysed the PCR reads with MiXCR anew, one entry per CDR3 protein. The repertoire holds 220,000 or so distinct CDR3 sequences, around 7.8% seen once, with approximately 6% in the top ten. The source was PBMCs, mostly from graft donor cells, collected 180 days after TCRalphabeta/CD19-depleted stem cell transplant. Every receptor here comes from a male patient aged 10-17 years who had a stem cell transplant for acute lymphoblastic leukemia, so the T cells may come from the graft donor. Each CDR3 is given with its conserved first and last residue. A D gene is named only where the DNA matches it firmly. Where a row states a size, it is once, few, many or the class of an expanded clone; other rows omit it.

>TRBV5-4|NA|15|TRBJ2-2|many
CASSFSGPNTGELFF
TGTGCCAGCAGCTTCAGCGGCCCGAACACCGGGGAGCTGTTTTTT
>TRBV29-1|TRBD2|13|TRBJ2-7|many
CSVASLAGVEQYF
TGCAGCGTTGCTTCCCTAGCGGGGGTTGAGCAGTACTTC
>TRBV20-1|NA|12|TRBJ1-5|NA
CSSGRVNQPQHF
TGCAGTTCCGGCCGGGTCAATCAGCCCCAGCATTTT
>TRBV12-3/TRBV12-4|TRBD2|16|TRBJ2-2|NA
CASSCSSGGGTGELFF
TGTGCCAGCAGCTGTTCTAGCGGGGGTGGTACCGGGGAGCTGTTTTTT
>TRBV7-8|NA|13|TRBJ1-2|medium-sized
CASSLGDFYGYTF
TGTGCCAGCAGCTTGGGGGACTTCTATGGCTACACCTTC
>TRBV6-6|NA|13|TRBJ2-2|many
CASLNSLTGELFF
TGTGCCAGCCTTAACAGTTTGACCGGGGAGCTGTTTTTT
>TRBV12-3/TRBV12-4|NA|16|TRBJ1-2|many
CASSLAPKGLVYGYTF
TGTGCCAGCAGTTTAGCCCCTAAGGGCCTTGTCTATGGCTACACCTTC
>TRBV4-3|NA|13|TRBJ2-3|many
CASSQEWWDTQYF
TGCGCCAGCAGCCAAGAGTGGTGGGATACGCAGTATTTT
>TRBV5-4|NA|12|TRBJ2-1|many
CASSHNYNEQFF
TGTGCCAGCAGTCATAATTACAATGAGCAGTTCTTC
>TRBV10-3|TRBD1|13|TRBJ2-7|many
CAISEGTGREQYF
TGTGCCATCAGTGAGGGGACAGGGAGAGAGCAGTACTTC
>TRBV6-5|NA|15|TRBJ1-4|few
CASSYGGGPNEKLFF
TGTGCCAGCAGCTATGGGGGGGGGCCTAATGAAAAACTGTTTTTT
>TRBV5-5|TRBD1|14|TRBJ1-3|many
CASSRDREANTIYF
TGTGCCAGCAGCAGGGACAGGGAAGCAAACACCATATATTTT
>TRBV28|NA|16|TRBJ2-6|many
CASSLPRRAGANVLTF
TGTGCCAGCAGTTTACCCCGCAGGGCTGGGGCCAACGTCCTGACTTTC
>TRBV7-2|TRBD2|15|TRBJ2-5|many
CASSFQREVTETQYF
TGTGCCAGCAGCTTTCAGCGGGAGGTTACGGAGACCCAGTACTTC
>TRBV11-1|NA|12|TRBJ2-1|NA
CARSPRDNEQFF
TGTGCCAGAAGCCCCAGAGACAATGAGCAGTTCTTC
>TRBV28|NA|14|TRBJ1-5|many
CASRPPGPHQPQHF
TGTGCCAGCAGACCCCCGGGACCCCATCAGCCCCAGCATTTT
>TRBV27|NA|15|TRBJ2-4|many
CASRARWEAKNIQYF
TGTGCCAGCAGGGCGAGGTGGGAAGCCAAAAACATTCAGTACTTC
>TRBV12-3/TRBV12-4|NA|13|TRBJ1-6|many
CASSPTRNSPLHF
TGTGCCAGCAGCCCTACAAGGAATTCACCCCTCCACTTT
>TRBV7-3|TRBD2|15|TRBJ2-1|many
CASSLEAGVLREQFF
TGTGCCAGCAGCTTGGAAGCGGGAGTGTTGCGTGAGCAGTTCTTC
>TRBV6-6|NA|12|TRBJ1-1|many
CASWDQNTEAFF
TGTGCCAGCTGGGATCAGAACACTGAAGCTTTCTTT
>TRBV10-3|TRBD2|14|TRBJ2-1|many
CAISEGLVNDEQFF
TGTGCCATCAGTGAGGGACTAGTTAACGATGAGCAGTTCTTC
>TRBV4-1|NA|14|TRBJ2-3|many
CASSQEQVTDTQYF
TGCGCCAGCAGCCAAGAACAGGTCACAGATACGCAGTATTTT
>TRBV28|TRBD2|17|TRBJ2-3|many
CASSLLGLAGPTDTQYF
TGTGCCAGCAGTCTCCTAGGACTAGCGGGACCCACAGATACGCAGTATTTT
>TRBV12-5|TRBD1|19|TRBJ1-6|few
CASGFLPHLSGGYNSPLHF
TGTGCTAGTGGTTTCCTCCCCCACCTTTCAGGGGGGTATAATTCACCCCTCCACTTT
>TRBV7-2|NA|10|TRBJ1-2|many
CASSGVGYTF
TGTGCCAGCAGCGGCGTAGGCTACACCTTC
>TRBV5-1|NA|17|TRBJ2-2|many
CASSPPGGLLGTGELFF
TGCGCCAGCAGCCCCCCGGGGGGCCTCTTGGGCACCGGGGAGCTGTTTTTT
>TRBV5-1|TRBD1|14|TRBJ2-7|many
CASSGRQGPYEQYF
TGCGCCAGCAGCGGGCGACAGGGACCCTACGAGCAGTACTTC
>TRBV27|TRBD1|14|TRBJ1-6|NA
CASSSGTGIIPLHF
TGTGCCAGCAGTTCCGGGACAGGGATTATACCCCTCCACTTT
>TRBV24-1|TRBD1|14|TRBJ2-7|many
CATSPGQGAYEQYF
TGTGCCACCAGTCCGGGACAGGGGGCCTACGAGCAGTACTTC
>TRBV7-2|TRBD2|15|TRBJ2-3|many
CASILRGGRADTQYF
TGTGCCAGCATCCTACGGGGGGGCCGAGCAGATACGCAGTATTTT
>TRBV5-1|TRBD1|16|TRBJ1-1|many
CASSAWTGGGNTEAFF
TGCGCCAGCAGCGCCTGGACAGGGGGCGGGAACACTGAAGCTTTCTTT
>TRBV7-3|TRBD1|14|TRBJ2-7|NA
CASSPTTGNNEQYF
TGTGCCAGCAGCCCGACGACAGGGAACAACGAGCAGTACTTC
>TRBV3-1|TRBD1|19|TRBJ2-6|many
CASSQKEGQGSSGANVLTF
TGTGCCAGCAGCCAGAAGGAGGGACAGGGAAGCTCTGGGGCCAACGTCCTGACTTTC
>TRBV5-6|NA|11|TRBJ2-3|many
CASSLGRTQYF
TGTGCCAGCAGCCTGGGACGGACGCAGTATTTT
>TRBV6-1|NA|15|TRBJ1-6|many
CASSEKAGYNSPLHF
TGTGCCAGCAGTGAAAAGGCAGGCTATAATTCACCCCTCCACTTT
>TRBV25-1|NA|14|TRBJ2-2|many
CASMGGLDTGELFF
TGTGCCAGCATGGGGGGTCTGGACACCGGGGAGCTGTTTTTT
>TRBV6-6|TRBD2|14|TRBJ2-3|many
CASSPSGGADTQYF
TGTGCCAGCAGTCCTAGCGGGGGGGCCGATACGCAGTATTTT
>TRBV6-2/TRBV6-3|TRBD1|11|TRBJ1-1|NA
CATWTGIEAFF
TGTGCCACCTGGACAGGGATCGAAGCTTTCTTT
>TRBV7-8|TRBD2|15|TRBJ2-2|many
CASSFSGGPTGELFF
TGTGCCAGCAGCTTTAGCGGGGGGCCCACCGGGGAGCTGTTTTTT
>TRBV7-2|TRBD2|16|TRBJ2-3|many
CASSYVLAGATDTQYF
TGTGCCAGCAGCTATGTACTAGCGGGGGCTACAGATACGCAGTATTTT
>TRBV4-3|NA|14|TRBJ2-5|many
CASSQGRRVETQYF
TGCGCCAGCAGCCAAGGGCGCAGGGTGGAGACCCAGTACTTC
>TRBV20-1|NA|13|TRBJ2-7|many
CSGWRPNSYEQYF
TGCAGTGGATGGAGACCTAACTCCTACGAGCAGTACTTC
>TRBV7-3|TRBD1|14|TRBJ1-1|many
CASSSDRGSGEAFF
TGTGCCAGCAGCTCGGACAGGGGAAGTGGTGAAGCTTTCTTT
>TRBV7-7|NA|15|TRBJ2-5|many
CASSPGLERARTQYF
TGTGCCAGCAGCCCCGGACTCGAGAGGGCAAGGACCCAGTACTTC
>TRBV20-1|NA|14|TRBJ1-3|many
CSPWGRSSGNTIYF
TGCAGCCCCTGGGGTAGAAGCTCTGGAAACACCATATATTTT
>TRBV5-5|NA|17|TRBJ1-1|many
CASSLRPRADLNTEAFF
TGTGCCAGCAGCTTGAGGCCGAGGGCGGACCTGAACACTGAAGCTTTCTTT
>TRBV19|TRBD2|15|TRBJ2-1|NA
CASSIASSGKNEQLF
TGTGCCAGTAGTATAGCGTCTAGCGGTAAGAATGAGCAGCTCTTC
>TRBV4-2|TRBD2|20|TRBJ2-2|many
CASSQDPRTSGRLNTGELFF
TGTGCCAGCAGCCAAGATCCCCGGACTAGCGGGAGGCTGAACACCGGGGAGCTGTTTTTT
>TRBV10-3|TRBD2|15|TRBJ2-5|many
CAIGGAAGDQETQYF
TGTGCCATCGGGGGAGCAGCGGGGGACCAAGAGACCCAGTACTTC
>TRBV28|NA|15|TRBJ1-4|many
CASSASFSTNEKLFF
TGTGCCAGCAGTGCTTCATTCTCAACTAATGAAAAACTGTTTTTT
>TRBV10-3|NA|12|TRBJ2-7|many
CAIRWTGDEQYF
TGTGCCATCAGATGGACGGGGGACGAGCAGTACTTC
>TRBV7-8|NA|14|TRBJ2-3|many
CASSLAPDYRTQYF
TGTGCCAGCAGCTTAGCGCCCGACTACCGTACGCAGTATTTT
>TRBV6-5|TRBD1|14|TRBJ2-5|many
CASSYSRGQETQYF
TGTGCCAGCAGTTATAGCAGGGGGCAAGAGACCCAGTACTTC
>TRBV7-9|NA|11|TRBJ1-2|many
CASSFRHGYTF
TGTGCCAGCAGCTTCAGGCATGGCTACACCTTC
>TRBV3-1|NA|13|TRBJ2-5|many
CASSSWAQETQYF
TGTGCCAGCTCTTCCTGGGCCCAAGAGACCCAGTACTTC
>TRBV6-1|TRBD2|16|TRBJ2-7|few
CASIEGSGRIPYEQYF
TGTGCCAGCATTGAGGGTAGCGGGAGAATCCCCTACGAGCAGTACTTC
>TRBV6-2/TRBV6-3|NA|15|TRBJ2-2|many
CASSYSLPRGGELFF
TGTGCCAGCAGTTACTCGCTGCCTCGCGGCGGGGAGCTGTTTTTT